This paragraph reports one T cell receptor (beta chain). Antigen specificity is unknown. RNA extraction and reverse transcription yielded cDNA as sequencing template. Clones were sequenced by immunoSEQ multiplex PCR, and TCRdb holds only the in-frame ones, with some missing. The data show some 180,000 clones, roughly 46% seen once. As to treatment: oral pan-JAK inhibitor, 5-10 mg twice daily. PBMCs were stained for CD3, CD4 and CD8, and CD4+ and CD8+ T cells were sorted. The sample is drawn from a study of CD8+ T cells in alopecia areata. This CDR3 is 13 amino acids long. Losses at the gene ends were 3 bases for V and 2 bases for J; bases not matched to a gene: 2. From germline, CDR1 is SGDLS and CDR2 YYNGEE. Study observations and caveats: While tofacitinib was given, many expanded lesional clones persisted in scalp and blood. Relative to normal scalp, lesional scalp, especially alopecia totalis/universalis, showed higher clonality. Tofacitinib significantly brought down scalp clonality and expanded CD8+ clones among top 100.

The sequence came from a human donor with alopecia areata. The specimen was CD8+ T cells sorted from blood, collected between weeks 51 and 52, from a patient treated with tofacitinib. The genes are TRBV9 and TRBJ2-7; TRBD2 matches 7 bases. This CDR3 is CASSGDYPYEQYF. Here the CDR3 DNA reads TGTGCCAGCAGCGGGGACTACCCCTACGAGCAGTACTTC.